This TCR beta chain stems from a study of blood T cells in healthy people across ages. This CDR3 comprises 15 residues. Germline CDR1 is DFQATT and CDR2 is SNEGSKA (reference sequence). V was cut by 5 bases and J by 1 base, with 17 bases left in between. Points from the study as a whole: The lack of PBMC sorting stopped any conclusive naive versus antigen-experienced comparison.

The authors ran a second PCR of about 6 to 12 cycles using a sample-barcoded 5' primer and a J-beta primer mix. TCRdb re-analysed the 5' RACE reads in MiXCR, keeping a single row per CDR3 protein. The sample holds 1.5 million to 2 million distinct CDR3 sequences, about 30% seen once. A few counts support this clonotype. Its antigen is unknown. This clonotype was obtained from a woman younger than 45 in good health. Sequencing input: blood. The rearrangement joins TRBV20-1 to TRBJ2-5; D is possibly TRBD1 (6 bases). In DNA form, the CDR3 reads TGCAGTGCTGACCCACAGGGCAGGCCCCAAGAGACCCAGTACTTC. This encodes CSADPQGRPQETQYF.